The present TCR beta chain was sequenced within a study of cytomegalovirus exposure and HLA in healthy donors. General observations from the study: For most TCR sequences rarity was the rule, although some public TCRs occurred in many donors. TCR beta chains numbering some 150 were designated cytomegalovirus-associated.

With regard to this clone: Its specificity is not known.

PCR primers comprised 60 Vbeta and 13 Jbeta primers. In the authors' workflow: Later, 65 million to 85 million unique TCR beta chains were counted in an analysis, and roughly 11 million of them were shared. Method: immunoSEQ multiplex PCR; TCRdb's copy keeps in-frame clones and lacks some. That table furnishes V, J and clone size, whereas the DNA furnished D and trimming. The sample consists of 150,000 or so clones, 80% to 90% of them appearing once. This clonotype was obtained from a woman between 18 and 29 years old in good health and CMV-seronegative. The material sequenced was PBMCs.

The DNA of the CDR3 is TGCGCCAGCAGCCTCCTTGGCCGGCGGTCCTCCTACGAGCAGTACTTC. It encodes CASSLLGRRSSYEQYF. The chain recombines TRBV5-1 with TRBJ2-7; D not certain. Trimming stripped 4 bases from V and 0 bases from J, with 17 bases between. The CDR3 covers 16 residues. Germline V gene data show CDR1 as SGHRS and CDR2 as YFSETQ.